The 7 T cell receptor beta chains in this list originate from one sample, sequenced in a study of technical replicates of blood from several donors. Data came from immunoSEQ multiplex PCR; TCRdb stores just in-frame clones and leaves some out. The table has tens of thousands of clones, approximately 91% seen once. The sequencing input was PBMCs. The source is a human donor in good health. Some clones in this sample may be carry-over from other donors' samples.

This clone has just one count. J is TRBJ2-1 and V is TRBV7-3; D is ambiguous. With 5 bases removed from V and 2 bases from J, the gap between germline ends came to 13 bases. The CDR3 is 15 amino acids. Germline V lookup: CDR1 SGHTA, CDR2 FQGTGA. This CDR3 is CASSPQTATYNEQFF. For the CDR3, the DNA is TGTGCCAGCAGCCCTCAGACTGCCACCTACAATGAGCAGTTCTTC.

In DNA, the CDR3 is TGCGCCAGCAGCTTCGGACTAGCGGGGGGTTTGTTCTTC. This gives the protein CASSFGLAGGLFF. This rearrangement joins TRBV5-1 to TRBJ2-1; the match to TRBD2 covers 14 bases. The CDR3 sequence is 13 residues long. With 2 bases clipped from V and 15 bases from J, the junction kept 4 bases outside the gene matches. From germline, CDR1 is SGHRS and CDR2 YFSETQ.

The chain is built from TRBV6-1 and TRBJ2-7, with D possibly TRBD2 on 6 matching bases. This CDR3 has 14 amino acids. Germline-derived CDR1 and CDR2 are MNHNS and SASEGT. Trimming removed 1 base at V and 0 bases at J, with 7 bases between. For the CDR3, the DNA is TGTGCCAGCAGTGAAGGGGACTTCTCCTACGAGCAGTACTTC. It encodes CASSEGDFSYEQYF.

The J gene is TRBJ2-7, the V gene TRBV5-8; 8 bases fit TRBD1. This CDR3 has 13 residues. The germline V gene encodes CDR1 SGHTS and CDR2 YDEGEE. The V and J ends lost 3 bases and 4 bases, in that order; junction bases with no gene match: 3. The CDR3 is CASSSDRGYEQYF. The CDR3 coding sequence is TGTGCCAGCAGCTCCGACAGGGGTTACGAGCAGTACTTC.

The chain couples TRBV7-2 to TRBJ1-1, with D unresolved. Germline V lookup: CDR1 SGHTA, CDR2 FQGNSA. With 8 bases removed from V and 4 bases from J, the gap between germline ends came to 23 bases. CDR3 length equals 16 residues. The CDR3 reads CASSVRGPDKGTEAFF. The CDR3 nucleotides are TGTGCCAGCTCCGTTCGGGGTCCGGATAAGGGCACTGAAGCTTTCTTT.

The gene calls are TRBV18 and TRBJ2-5, with D possibly TRBD1 on 6 matching bases. In germline, CDR1 is KGHSH, CDR2 LQKENI. With 1 base removed from V and 0 bases from J, the gap between germline ends came to 12 bases. This CDR3 is 16 amino acids long. The CDR3 reads CASSPRTVGYQETQYF. CDR3 nucleotide sequence: TGTGCCAGCTCACCACGGACAGTTGGGTACCAAGAGACCCAGTACTTC.

The chain is built from TRBV6-6 and TRBJ2-7, with 11 bases identical to TRBD1. J lost 4 bases, V lost 2 bases, and 1 base had no gene match. Germline loops: CDR1 MNHNY, CDR2 SVGAGI (reference sequence). The length of the CDR3 is 14 residues. CDR3 residues: CASSYGTGGYEQYF. Written as DNA, the CDR3 is TGTGCCAGCAGTTACGGGACAGGGGGTTACGAGCAGTACTTC.